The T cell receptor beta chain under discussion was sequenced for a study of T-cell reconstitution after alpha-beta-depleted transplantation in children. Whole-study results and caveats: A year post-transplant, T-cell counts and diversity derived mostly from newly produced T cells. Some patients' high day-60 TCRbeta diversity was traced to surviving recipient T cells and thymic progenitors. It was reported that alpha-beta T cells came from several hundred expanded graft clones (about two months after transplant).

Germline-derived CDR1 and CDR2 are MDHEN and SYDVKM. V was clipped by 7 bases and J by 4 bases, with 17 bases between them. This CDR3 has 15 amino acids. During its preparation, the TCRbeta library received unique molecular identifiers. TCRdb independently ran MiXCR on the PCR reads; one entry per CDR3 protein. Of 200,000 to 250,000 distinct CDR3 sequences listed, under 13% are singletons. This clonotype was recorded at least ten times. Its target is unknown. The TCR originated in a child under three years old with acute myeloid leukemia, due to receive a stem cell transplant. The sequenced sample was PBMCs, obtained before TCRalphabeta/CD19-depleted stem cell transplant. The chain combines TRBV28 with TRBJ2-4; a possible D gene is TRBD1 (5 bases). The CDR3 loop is CASTLPDDSKNIQYF. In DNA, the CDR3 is TGTGCCAGCACCCTACCGGACGACAGTAAAAACATTCAGTACTTC.